The source of this T cell receptor beta chain is a study of siplizumab effects on memory and regulatory T cells (dated by TCRdb to about 2019). About the study as a whole: The study examined how the anti-CD2 antibody siplizumab affects alloreactive T-cell subsets in allogeneic mixed lymphocyte reactions built from human PBMCs.

The CDR3 has 16 amino acids, counting the end cysteine and phenylalanine. The read is trimmed to its CDR3 DNA, 48 bases read in frame from base 1. V lost 0 bases and J lost 4 bases, and the count of bases not matched to a germline gene is 6. Sorted unstimulated T cells, along with proliferating T cells recovered from mixed lymphocyte reactions, underwent TCRbeta CDR3 sequencing. Fresh whole blood from fewer than 12 HLA-typed healthy donors was used to isolate PBMCs. To map where alloreactive clones came from, CD4+ regulatory T cells in the unstimulated state were FACS-sorted. The library was made by the immunoSEQ multiplex PCR assay. The deep sequencing platform assayed about 10^5 TCR templates per sample. Genomic DNA extracted from sorted T cells was the material used for TCRbeta CDR3 sequencing. The original pipeline was this. The R programming language was used for the clonal analysis of the TCRbeta CDR3 data. Alloreactive CD4+ and CD8+ clones were defined by comparing unstimulated samples with post-reaction CFSE-low samples. Alloreactive CD4+ clones were assigned to regulatory or non-regulatory origin by matching sequences to sorted unstimulated Treg and non-Treg repertoires. Imported from immuneACCESS, the table was reduced by TCRdb to in-frame sequences with V and J called. These copies leave out some clones; in studies compared against another copy, an unresolved V gene accounts for under half, and the cause of the remainder is not known. That table supplies the V and J calls and clone size; D and trimming were determined from the DNA. This sample comprises some 97,000 clones, 94% of them detected only once. Under 0.7% of the sample is in the top ten clones.

General conclusions and limits of the study: The suppressive function of proliferating Tregs from siplizumab cultures was not functionally confirmed. The cumulative frequency of alloreactive sequences traceable to unstimulated CD4+ memory T cells was significantly reduced by siplizumab. Greater diversity appeared to be present in unstimulated naive T cells than in memory T cells, and a substantial contribution to the alloresponse seemed to be made by naive cells. Because sequences at frequencies below about 10^-5 were poorly captured, only a minor fraction of alloreactive clones could be mapped back to unstimulated subsets. About 80-96% of proliferating CD4+ or CD8+ clones could not be given a naive or memory phenotype. Among mappable alloreactive CD4+ clones, the Treg-derived fraction averaged approximately 69% with siplizumab versus about 27% in control reactions.

As concerns this clone: Its antigen has not been determined. Per-nucleotide qualities are absent, and no much larger clonotype sits a single base away.

The clonotype comes from a human donor in good health. This sequence uses TRBV23-1 and TRBJ2-3; TRBD1 fits 8 bases in the junction. TRBV23-1 is an ORF, and what it does is uncertain. Sequenced input: Tregs sorted from blood. CDR3 protein: CASSQSIQGGPDTQYF. The sequence in DNA is TGCGCCAGCAGTCAATCCATACAGGGGGGCCCAGATACGCAGTATTTT.